Listed here are 14 T cell receptor beta chains from one sample, sequenced in a study of patients and donors after allogeneic stem cell transplantation. TCRdb itself ran the RT-PCR reads through MiXCR, one entry per CDR3 protein. Among tens of thousands of distinct CDR3 sequences listed, around 27% were seen once. The material sequenced was blood, either unsorted or a sorted T cell fraction (not recorded which). Receptors were obtained from a human donor who was either an allogeneic HSCT recipient or a stem cell or donor lymphocyte infusion donor (not recorded which). It is not recorded whose cells these are; they may come from a transplant donor.

The chain is built from TRBV3-1 and TRBJ1-2; maybe TRBD1 (5 bases). There are 16 residues in the CDR3. Trimming removed 1 base from V and 4 bases from J, with 16 bases in between. Looked up from germline, CDR1 is LGHDT and CDR2 is YNNKEL (reference sequence). The CDR3, as DNA: TGTGCCAGCAGCCAAGCGGGGGGAAAAATAAGCTATGGCTACACCTTC. Its translation is CASSQAGGKISYGYTF.

This clonotype was counted between two and nine times. V and J are TRBV4-2 and TRBJ1-3; D not resolved. The CDR3 loop spans 13 amino acids. CDR1 is LGHNA and CDR2 is YNFKEQ in the germline V gene. With 6 bases removed from V and 2 bases from J, the gap between germline ends came to 8 bases. CDR3 DNA sequence: TGTGCCAGCAGGGGAGACACTGGAAACACCATATATTTT. This codes for CASRGDTGNTIYF.

This clonotype appeared a few times. The V and J genes are TRBV5-1 and TRBJ1-1, with D possibly being TRBD1 (6 bases). Germline V lookup: CDR1 SGHRS, CDR2 YFSETQ. The V end was cut by 4 bases, the J end by 1 base, with 14 bases between. This CDR3 has 15 residues. In DNA, the CDR3 is TGCGCCAGCAGCAAAACCGGGACACCGAACACTGAAGCTTTCTTT. It is translated as CASSKTGTPNTEAFF.

This clonotype appeared a single time. This sequence joins TRBV6-5 and TRBJ2-1; D ambiguous. V dropped 4 bases and J dropped 9 bases, with 16 bases sitting between them. The germline CDR1 and CDR2 sequences are MNHEY and SVGAGI. CDR3 length: 14 residues. The CDR3 nucleotides are TGTGCCAGCAGTTCCACCCGTAACGGGCTTGAGCAGTTCTTC. It yields the protein CASSSTRNGLEQFF.

V gene TRBV3-1 combines with J gene TRBJ2-7; D tentatively fits TRBD1 or TRBD2 (6 bases each). This CDR3 region has 13 residues. Germline values: CDR1 LGHDT, CDR2 YNNKEL (reference sequence). Between the trimmed V and J ends, which lost 1 base and 7 bases, there was a span of 11 bases. CDR3 in amino acids: CASSQAGAGEQYF. The CDR3 DNA sequence: TGTGCCAGCAGCCAAGCGGGGGCGGGAGAGCAGTACTTC.

This clonotype has a handful of counts. A read error may produce the germline difference seen at one junction end. The rearrangement joins TRBV2 to TRBJ1-2, with a possible D match to TRBD1 (5 bases). Germline lookup yields CDR1 SNHLY and CDR2 FYNNEI. The CDR3 contains 11 residues. CDR3 nucleotide sequence: TGTGCCAGCAGTGAAGCGGGGGGTGCCGAATTC. Its protein product is CASSEAGGAEF.

This chain uses TRBV5-1 with TRBJ2-1; 7 positions match TRBD1. CDR3 size: 17 residues. CDR1 and CDR2 from the germline V gene are SGHRS and YFSETQ. The V and J ends lost 6 bases and 5 bases, in that order; junction bases with no gene match: 17. For the CDR3, the DNA is TGCGCCAGCAACTTTGTATTCGGCAGGGGGTTCAACAATGAGCAGTTCTTC. The encoded protein is CASNFVFGRGFNNEQFF.

This clonotype was seen a handful of times. The chain is built from TRBV5-1 and TRBJ2-1, with 7 positions matching TRBD2. Looked up from germline, CDR1 is SGHRS and CDR2 is YFSETQ. This CDR3 is 13 amino acids long. V trimming: 2 bases; J trimming: 10 bases; junction bases outside the gene matches: 6. CDR3 DNA: TGCGCCAGCAGCTTTCTAGCGGACGGGGAGCAGTTCTTC. Translating gives CASSFLADGEQFF.

A few counts support this clonotype. This sequence joins TRBV28 and TRBJ1-1, with D possibly TRBD1 on 5 matching bases. The V end lost 5 bases, the J end lost 7 bases, and 11 bases lay between the germline ends. CDR3 length: 12 amino acids. CDR1 MDHEN and CDR2 SYDVKM come from the germline V gene. CDR3 in DNA: TGTGCCAGCAGTCGCCAGGGACTTGAAGCTTTCTTT. This translates into CASSRQGLEAFF.

This clonotype was seen only a few times. CDR3 bases: TGCGCCAGCAGCTTGGATTCGGACGTCCTGGACTACGAGCAGTACTTC. It yields the protein CASSLDSDVLDYEQYF. The J gene is TRBJ2-7, the V gene TRBV5-1; no clear D gene. CDR1 SGHRS and CDR2 YFSETQ come from the germline V gene. V dropped 0 bases and J dropped 3 bases, with 16 bases sitting between them. CDR3 length equals 16 residues.

This sequence joins TRBV9 and TRBJ2-7; D may be TRBD1 (6 bases). Germline CDR1 SGDLS, CDR2 YYNGEE. The CDR3 is 15 residues long. Trimming cost V 4 bases and J 0 bases, with 14 bases left between them. The CDR3 reads CASSPQGVASYEQYF. The DNA of the CDR3 is TGTGCCAGCAGCCCACAGGGAGTTGCCTCCTACGAGCAGTACTTC.

The chain is built from TRBV7-6 and TRBJ1-2; D uncertain. Trimming removed 5 bases at V and 0 bases at J, with 13 bases between. The CDR3 has 15 residues. Germline CDR1 is SGHVS and CDR2 is FNYEAQ. The CDR3 bases are TGTGCCAGCAGCCCTGGATACAAAGCTAACTATGGCTACACCTTC. Its translation: CASSPGYKANYGYTF.

The rearrangement links TRBV7-2 to TRBJ1-3, with unresolved D. The CDR3 sequence is 13 residues long. CDR1 SGHTA and CDR2 FQGNSA come from the germline V gene. The germline V and J ends were trimmed by 2 bases and 3 bases, with 5 bases remaining between them. The CDR3 sequence is CASSLKLGNTIYF. The DNA for the CDR3 is TGTGCCAGCAGCTTAAAACTTGGAAACACCATATATTTT.

The genes are TRBV2 and TRBJ1-5; D not certain. V lost 7 bases, J lost 3 bases, and 13 bases lay in between. The CDR3 runs to 14 residues. Germline CDR1 reads SNHLY; CDR2 reads FYNNEI. In DNA form, the CDR3 reads TGTGCCAGCACACTGTCGGAATTCAATCAGCCCCAGCATTTT. Encoded protein: CASTLSEFNQPQHF.